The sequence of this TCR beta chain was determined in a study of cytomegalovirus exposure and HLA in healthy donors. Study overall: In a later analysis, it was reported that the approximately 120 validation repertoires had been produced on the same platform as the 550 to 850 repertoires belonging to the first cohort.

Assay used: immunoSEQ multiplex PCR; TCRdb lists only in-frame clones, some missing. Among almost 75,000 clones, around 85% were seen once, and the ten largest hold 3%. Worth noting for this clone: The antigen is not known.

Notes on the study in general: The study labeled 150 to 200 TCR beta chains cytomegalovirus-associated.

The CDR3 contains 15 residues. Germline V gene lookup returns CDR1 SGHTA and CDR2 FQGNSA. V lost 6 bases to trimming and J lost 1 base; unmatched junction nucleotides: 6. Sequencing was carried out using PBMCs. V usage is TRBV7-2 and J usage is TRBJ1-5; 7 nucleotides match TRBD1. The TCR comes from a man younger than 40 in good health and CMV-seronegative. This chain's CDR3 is CASSDRAGSNQPQHF. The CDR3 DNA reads TGTGCCAGCAGTGACAGGGCTGGAAGCAATCAGCCCCAGCATTTT.